The sequence of this T cell receptor beta chain was determined in a study of blood T cell repertoires in COVID-19. The cohort comprised adults aged about 18 to 90 years residing in about two dozen US areas. Generated by immunoSEQ multiplex PCR, the TCRdb table keeps only in-frame clones and is missing some. The sample shows under 250,000 clones, 75% to 90% of them seen only once. The source material was PBMCs or T cells enriched from blood (not recorded which). The TCR comes from a woman under 30 in a cohort exposed to, infected with or recovered from COVID-19 (not recorded which).

In nucleotides, the CDR3 is TGTGCCAGCAGTGATTTAGGACTACAAGGGGTGTTCTTC. This gives the protein CASSDLGLQGVFF. V gene TRBV2 combines with J gene TRBJ2-1; D is possibly TRBD2 (6 bases). V was clipped by 3 bases and J by 15 bases, with 18 bases between them. Germline loops: CDR1 SNHLY, CDR2 FYNNEI. This CDR3 region has 13 residues.